The present entry profiles one TCR beta chain with its context. Trimming took off 4 bases at V and 2 bases at J, with 14 bases between the two ends. The CDR3 totals 15 residues. Germline values: CDR1 SGHRS, CDR2 YFSETQ. The data originate from a study of cytomegalovirus exposure and HLA in healthy donors. PCR involved 60 Vbeta and 13 Jbeta primers. Data came from immunoSEQ multiplex PCR; TCRdb stores just in-frame clones and leaves some out. The table lists fewer than 80,000 clones, under 80% of them singletons. The receptor was derived from a woman between 45 and 60 years old in good health and CMV-seropositive. The chain carries TRBV5-1 and TRBJ2-3; the D gene is possibly TRBD2 (6 bases). Sequenced sample: PBMCs. CDR3 in amino acids: CASSISGQNTDTQYF. Here the CDR3 DNA reads TGCGCCAGCAGCATAAGCGGGCAGAACACAGATACGCAGTATTTT.